These 11 T cell receptor beta chains share one sample of origin, sequenced in a study of T cell repertoires in cytomegalovirus infection (dated 2019 in TCRdb). The sequencing machine was an Illumina HiSeq 1500. The public sequencing data were trimmed at Q25 with fastp and processed into clonotypes with MiXCR by TCRdb, which kept only in-frame beta chains. Every CDR3 protein is listed once, alongside the most common genes and DNA of its rows. The sample records 560,000 or so distinct CDR3 sequences, about 15% of which are singletons. The ten largest make up 20% to 30% of the sample. The sample consisted of CD8+ T cells from PBMCs. The source of these receptors is a human donor in good health (CMV status not recorded). Some clones in this sample may be carry-over from other donors' samples.

This clonotype was seen a few times. The genes are TRBV24-1 and TRBJ2-1; 11 positions agree with TRBD1. The CDR3 totals 15 residues. CDR1 is KGHDR, CDR2 SFDVKD, per germline. V was clipped by 3 bases and J by 7 bases; unmatched bases: 4. CDR3 sequence: CATSDRGQGDNEQFF. The CDR3 region has the DNA TGTGCCACCAGTGATAGGGGACAGGGGGATAATGAGCAGTTCTTC.

This clonotype was observed a single time. A much larger clone differs by one base, so this may be a read error. V and J are TRBV7-9 and TRBJ1-4, with 11 bases lining up with TRBD1. Germline lookup yields CDR1 SEHNR and CDR2 FQNEAQ (reference sequence). The CDR3 length is 15 residues. The CDR3 here is CASRAADRGREKVFF. CDR3 nucleotide sequence: TGTGCCAGCAGAGCCGCGGACAGGGGGCGAGAAAAAGTGTTTTTT. Full variable domain (remainder filled in from reference TRBV7-9 and TRBJ1-4): DTGVSQNPRHKITKRGQNVTFRCDPISEHNRLYWYRQTLGQGPEFLTYFQNEAQLEKSRLLSDRFSAERPKGSFSTLEIQRTEQGDSAMYLCASRAADRGREKVFFGSGTQLSVL.

This clonotype was detected only a few times. This chain uses TRBV19 with TRBJ2-1, with TRBD2 matching over 9 bases. Germline CDR1 and CDR2: LNHDA and SQIVND (reference sequence). This CDR3 spans 16 amino acids. Germline trimming cut 0 bases from V and 4 bases from J; bases unmatched to any gene: 4. CDR3 DNA: TGTGCCAGTAGTATAGAAAAGACTAGCGGTTACAATGAGCAGTTCTTC. Amino acids: CASSIEKTSGYNEQFF.

The chain links TRBV20-1 to TRBJ1-2; a weak D match, TRBD1 (5 bases). The V and J ends lost 3 bases and 0 bases respectively, with 14 bases between them. CDR1 DFQATT and CDR2 SNEGSKA come from the germline V gene (reference sequence). This CDR3 is 15 amino acids long. CDR3 protein: CSASDTGLANYGYTF. In nucleotides, the CDR3 is TGCAGTGCTAGTGACACGGGACTGGCTAACTATGGCTACACCTTC.

The sample holds many counts of this clonotype. J is TRBJ1-1 and V is TRBV7-9; a weak D match, TRBD1 (5 bases). The CDR3 sequence is 15 residues long. The germline CDR1 and CDR2 sequences are SEHNR and FQNEAQ (reference sequence). Trimming cost V 1 base and J 1 base, with 10 bases left between them. The CDR3 is CASSLGQNKNTEAFF. The CDR3 nucleotides read TGTGCCAGCAGCTTAGGACAGAATAAGAACACTGAAGCTTTCTTT. Based on the CDR3 plus reference TRBV7-9 and TRBJ1-1, the full variable domain is DTGVSQNPRHKITKRGQNVTFRCDPISEHNRLYWYRQTLGQGPEFLTYFQNEAQLEKSRLLSDRFSAERPKGSFSTLEIQRTEQGDSAMYLCASSLGQNKNTEAFFGQGTRLTVV.

This clonotype was counted at least ten times. This sequence joins TRBV12-3 or TRBV12-4 and TRBJ2-7, with D possibly matching TRBD2 (5 bases). There are 12 residues in the CDR3. V gave up 5 bases and J gave up 6 bases, with 11 bases separating them. The CDR3 spells CASSRTRSEQYF. In nucleotides, the CDR3 is TGTGCCAGCAGTCGAACTAGGAGCGAGCAGTACTTC.

This clonotype has a count of ten or more. The CDR3 loop reads CASSLLQEALNTGELFF. For the CDR3, the DNA is TGTGCCAGCAGTTTATTACAGGAGGCCCTGAACACCGGGGAGCTGTTTTTT. The chain combines TRBV28 with TRBJ2-2, with D tentatively TRBD1 or TRBD2 (5 bases each). CDR1 is MDHEN, CDR2 SYDVKM, per germline. V was shortened by 1 base and J by 1 base, with 13 bases between the two germline ends. The CDR3 length is 17 residues.

In DNA, the CDR3 is TGTGCCAGCAGCCTCAGAACTAGCGGGGAGAACACCGGGGAGCTGTTTTTT. Its protein is CASSLRTSGENTGELFF. The chain has TRBV9 and TRBJ2-2; 10 positions agree with TRBD2. The CDR3 runs 17 residues. V lost 4 bases and J lost 1; bases outside the gene matches: 7. The V gene's germline CDR1 is SGDLS and CDR2 YYNGEE.

This clonotype was seen just once. A read error is likely, as this CDR3 ends without the conserved phenylalanine or tryptophan. The chain uses TRBV2 and TRBJ2-5; possible D gene TRBD2, 6 bases. CDR3 length: 16 residues. CDR1 is SNHLY, CDR2 FYNNEI, per germline. V lost 5 bases and J lost 2, with 18 bases in between. CDR3 DNA: TGTGCCAGCAGTTACCTCTCCTTGGCGGGGCAAGAGACCCAGTACTGC. Amino acid sequence: CASSYLSLAGQETQYC.

The chain uses TRBV10-3 and TRBJ1-2; TRBD1 agrees at 9 bases. Germline V gene sequence: CDR1 ENHRY, CDR2 SYGVKD. CDR3 length: 15 residues. The J segment lost 8 bases and the V segment lost 3 bases, leaving 10 bases of the junction unmatched. The CDR3 reads CAISEVGQGLKGYTF. Written as DNA, the CDR3 is TGTGCCATCAGTGAAGTAGGACAGGGGCTAAAAGGCTACACCTTC.

The chain carries TRBV6-6 and TRBJ2-1; TRBD2 aligns across 9 bases. Trimming took 0 bases from V and 4 from J; bases not matched to a gene: 25. Germline V gives CDR1 MNHNY, CDR2 SVGAGI (reference sequence). The length of the CDR3 is 23 residues. DNA for the CDR3: TGTGCCAGCAGTTACTCGGCAGGATACCCTGTTTTTAGGCGGGAGGGGATATACAATGAGCAGTTCTTC. This gives the protein CASSYSAGYPVFRREGIYNEQFF.